This T cell receptor (beta chain) is drawn from a study of blood T cell repertoires in COVID-19. The overall study: Acute-phase and convalescent COVID-19 samples originated in the United States, Italy and Spain.

As originally analysed: Reference gene primer amplification yielded estimated nucleated cell counts. The protocol was immunoSEQ multiplex PCR, while the TCRdb copy is restricted to in-frame clones and leaves out a portion. D and trimming come from the DNA, and the V and J calls and clone size come from that table. The sample consists of 68,000 or so clones, about three quarters of them appearing once. This clone qualifies as medium-sized. The sample has other DNA sequences that encode this CDR3 too. The CDR3 is 14 amino acids. V lost 6 bases and J lost 0, with 12 bases in between. Germline V gene lookup returns CDR1 WNHNN and CDR2 SYGVQD (reference sequence).

The sample consisted of peripheral blood. This clonotype was obtained from a human donor in a cohort sampled during active COVID-19. The chain has TRBV10-1 and TRBJ2-7, with TRBD1 as a possible D gene (6 bases). The CDR3 DNA reads TGCGCCAGCAGCCAGGACAGAGACTCCTACGAGCAGTACTTC. It yields the protein CASSQDRDSYEQYF.